Each of the 23 T cell receptor beta chains below was sequenced from the same sample in a study of T cells in localized non-small cell lung cancer. Repertoires were generated with immunoSEQ multiplex PCR, while TCRdb's copy carries only in-frame clones and drops some. The data contain about 1,500 clones, 24% of them singletons. The source was normal lung tissue next to the tumor, collected before any cancer treatment. All receptors come from a female donor older than 55 with stage I lung adenocarcinoma.

Judged by abundance, this clone is medium-sized. The V and J genes are TRBV11-3 and TRBJ1-2, with D perhaps TRBD1 (5 bases). CDR3 length: 14 amino acids. V shed 5 bases and J shed 4 bases, with 14 bases lying between them. CDR1 and CDR2 from the germline V gene are SGHNT and YENEEA. The CDR3 nucleotides read TGTGCCAGCAGCCCTATCGAACAGGTCTATGGCTACACCTTC. Encoded protein: CASSPIEQVYGYTF.

This chain connects TRBV11-3 to TRBJ2-7, with a weak D call TRBD2 (7 bases). V was pared by 3 bases and J by 3 bases, with 15 bases between. Germline values: CDR1 SGHNT, CDR2 YENEEA. The CDR3 runs to 15 residues. The CDR3 nucleotides are TGTGCCAGCAGCTTGGCGGGGGCCGGCATCTACGAGCAGTACTTC. Translation: CASSLAGAGIYEQYF.

This clone is a singleton in its sample. The V call is TRBV11-3, the J call TRBJ2-1, with 8 bases fitting TRBD1. J lost 5 bases, V lost 3 bases, and 6 bases had no gene match. The CDR3 runs to 15 residues. Germline-derived CDR1 and CDR2 are SGHNT and YENEEA. CDR3 sequence (DNA): TGTGCCAGCAGCTTGGGGCAGGGGGCCCACAATGAGCAGTTCTTC. It translates to CASSLGQGAHNEQFF.

This clone was observed a handful of times. The chain combines TRBV9 with TRBJ1-5; D is perhaps TRBD1 (5 bases). The CDR3 extends over 14 amino acids. From germline, CDR1 is SGDLS and CDR2 YYNGEE. Between the trimmed V and J ends, which lost 5 bases and 6 bases, there was a span of 15 bases. The DNA of the CDR3 is TGTGCCAGCAGTTCTCCGGGGGACGGTCAGCCCCAGCATTTT. It translates to CASSSPGDGQPQHF.

This clone was counted only a few times. The rearrangement joins TRBV9 to TRBJ1-2, with 7 bases lining up with TRBD1. The CDR3 has 16 amino acids. Germline V gene data show CDR1 as SGDLS and CDR2 as YYNGEE. J lost 3 bases, V lost 3 bases, and 11 bases had no gene match. The CDR3 nucleotides read TGTGCCAGCAGCGGACCCCGGACAGGAAGTTACTATGGCTACACCTTC. Protein sequence: CASSGPRTGSYYGYTF.

This clone is medium-sized in the sample. The V gene is TRBV9, the J gene TRBJ1-1; tentatively, D is TRBD1 (6 bases). V was cut by 5 bases and J by 5 bases, with 19 bases left in between. Germline CDR1 SGDLS, CDR2 YYNGEE. The CDR3 runs 15 residues. The CDR3 coding sequence is TGTGCCAGCAGTGAAGCACTTTTAGGGGGGACTGAAGCTTTCTTT. It is translated as CASSEALLGGTEAFF.

Only a few counts were recorded for this clone. V is TRBV19 and J is TRBJ1-1, with D unclear. Germline lookup yields CDR1 LNHDA and CDR2 SQIVND (reference sequence). V shed 8 bases and J shed 2 bases, with 18 bases lying between them. This CDR3 spans 15 amino acids. Here the CDR3 reads CASRSQSSSNTEAFF. The CDR3 DNA sequence: TGTGCCAGTCGCTCACAGTCGTCATCTAACACTGAAGCTTTCTTT.

The chain uses TRBV6-1 and TRBJ1-6, with D tentatively TRBD1 (5 bases). Germline loops: CDR1 MNHNS, CDR2 SASEGT. The CDR3 contains 16 residues. The V end lost 0 bases, the J end lost 7 bases, and 13 bases lay between the germline ends. The CDR3 protein is CASSEANQGNNSPLHF. The CDR3 bases are TGTGCCAGCAGTGAAGCGAATCAGGGAAACAATTCACCCCTCCACTTT.

The V call is TRBV11-3, the J call TRBJ1-2; 9 nucleotides agree with TRBD1. The germline V gene has CDR1 SGHNT and CDR2 YENEEA. V was pared by 5 bases and J by 1 base, with 2 bases of the junction left unmatched. This CDR3 has 14 amino acids. CDR3 DNA sequence: TGTGCCAGCAGCCGACAGGGGGGTAACTATGGCTACACCTTC. Translation gives CASSRQGGNYGYTF. The full variable domain, completed using reference TRBV11-3 and TRBJ1-2, is EAGVVQSPRYKIIEKKQPVAFWCNPISGHNTLYWYLQNLGQGPELLIRYENEEAVDDSQLPKDRFSAERLKGVDSTLKIQPAELGDSAVYLCASSRQGGNYGYTFGSGTRLTVV.

In its sample, this clone was seen a few times. The V gene is TRBV11-3, the J gene TRBJ2-2, with no clear D. The CDR3 spans 14 residues. Trimming shortened V by 3 bases and J by 0 bases, and 5 bases separated the two germline ends. Germline values: CDR1 SGHNT, CDR2 YENEEA. The CDR3 DNA reads TGTGCCAGCAGCTTTCGGCCGAACACCGGGGAGCTGTTTTTT. Protein product: CASSFRPNTGELFF.

The chain recombines TRBV9 with TRBJ2-5, with 8 bases that match TRBD1. The CDR3 is made up of 12 amino acids. Germline V gives CDR1 SGDLS, CDR2 YYNGEE. Trimming at V came to 4 bases and at J to 5 bases, leaving 1 base not matched to a gene. The CDR3 DNA sequence: TGTGCCAGCAGCTGGGACAGGGAGACCCAGTACTTC. Translated: CASSWDRETQYF.

The chain carries TRBV18 and TRBJ2-3; TRBD1 aligns across 7 bases. The CDR3 is 15 residues long. Unmatched junction bases numbered 2, after V lost 2 bases and J lost 0 bases. Germline V gene lookup returns CDR1 KGHSH and CDR2 LQKENI. Here the CDR3 DNA reads TGTGCCAGCTCACCAATGGGACAGAGCACAGATACGCAGTATTTT. Residues: CASSPMGQSTDTQYF. Filled out from reference TRBV18 and TRBJ2-3, the complete variable domain reads NAGVMQNPRHLVRRRGQEARLRCSPMKGHSHVYWYRQLPEEGLKFMVYLQKENIIDESGMPKERFSAEFPKEGPSILRIQQVVRGDSAAYFCASSPMGQSTDTQYFGPGTRLTVL.

The chain has TRBV19 and TRBJ2-7, with 9 bases fitting TRBD1. Germline V lookup: CDR1 LNHDA, CDR2 SQIVND (reference sequence). J gave up 5 bases and V 0 bases, and 5 bases lay outside the gene matches. The length of the CDR3 is 15 residues. This CDR3 is CASSIDQQGANEQYF. Written as DNA, the CDR3 is TGTGCCAGTAGTATAGATCAACAGGGGGCCAACGAGCAGTACTTC.

This clone was found once. The rearrangement uses TRBV29-1 and TRBJ1-2, with D unresolved. CDR1 and CDR2 from the germline V gene are SQVTM and ANQGSEA. V lost 2 bases, J lost 6 bases, and 13 bases lay in between. The CDR3 runs 13 residues. The CDR3 here is CSVERSFSNGYTF. DNA of the CDR3: TGCAGCGTTGAACGGAGCTTTTCTAATGGCTACACCTTC.

This clone was picked up a small number of times. This rearrangement joins TRBV9 to TRBJ1-3; D is undetermined. The CDR3 spans 14 residues. The V end lost 3 bases, the J end lost 4 bases, and 11 bases lay between the germline ends. Germline CDR1 and CDR2: SGDLS and YYNGEE. The CDR3 protein is CASSDPASGNTIYF. The CDR3, as DNA: TGTGCCAGCAGCGACCCCGCGAGCGGAAACACCATATATTTT.

This clone is categorized as medium-sized (0.01 to 0.1%). The chain couples TRBV11-3 to TRBJ1-4; D call uncertain. Per the germline V gene, CDR1 is SGHNT and CDR2 is YENEEA. Trimming took off 5 bases at V and 3 bases at J, with 16 bases between the two ends. The CDR3 runs to 16 residues. The CDR3: CASSLREGSPNEKLFF. The CDR3, as DNA: TGTGCCAGCAGCCTCCGAGAGGGCAGTCCTAATGAAAAACTGTTTTTT.

This clone showed up just a few times. The rearrangement links TRBV18 to TRBJ2-1; 12 bases are shared with TRBD1. V lost 1 base to trimming and J lost 7 bases; unmatched junction nucleotides: 8. Germline lookup yields CDR1 KGHSH and CDR2 LQKENI. The CDR3 extends over 17 amino acids. The CDR3 sequence is CASSPLFGTGGGNEQFF. The CDR3 DNA reads TGTGCCAGCTCACCACTATTCGGGACAGGGGGCGGGAATGAGCAGTTCTTC.

The gene calls are TRBV19 and TRBJ2-7; no clear D. The CDR3 has 14 residues. Germline values: CDR1 LNHDA, CDR2 SQIVND (reference sequence). Between the trimmed V and J ends, which lost 6 bases and 6 bases, there was a span of 18 bases. The CDR3 DNA sequence: TGTGCCAGTAGCACGACTGCCTTCTCATCCGAGCAGTACTTC. Translated: CASSTTAFSSEQYF.

This clone was recorded a few times. The rearrangement joins TRBV30 to TRBJ2-7; 10 bases fit TRBD1. Trimming removed 3 bases from V and 6 bases from J; junction bases left unmatched: 5. The CDR3 has 13 residues. CDR1 and CDR2 from the germline V gene are GTSNPN and SVGIG (reference sequence). As DNA, the CDR3 is TGTGCCTGGAGGAGACAGGGGGCGGCCGAGCAGTACTTC. The encoded protein is CAWRRQGAAEQYF. Full variable domain (rest looked up from reference TRBV30 and TRBJ2-7): SQTIHQWPATLVQPVGSPLSLECTVEGTSNPNLYWYRQAAGRGLQLLFYSVGIGQISSEVPQNLSASRPQDRQFILSSKKLLLSDSGFYLCAWRRQGAAEQYFGPGTRLTVT.

In its sample, this clone ranks as large (0.1 to 1%). This chain links TRBV19 with TRBJ1-4, with D perhaps TRBD1 (6 bases). Trimming removed 5 bases from V and 0 bases from J, with 16 bases in between. The germline CDR1 and CDR2 sequences are LNHDA and SQIVND (reference sequence). CDR3 length: 17 residues. DNA for the CDR3: TGTGCCAGTAGTCAACGGACAGACGGCGCAACTAATGAAAAACTGTTTTTT. It encodes CASSQRTDGATNEKLFF.

This chain connects TRBV7-4 to TRBJ2-3; no firm D call. The CDR3 has 13 residues. V shed 0 bases and J shed 4 bases, with 5 bases lying between them. Looked up from germline, CDR1 is SGHVT and CDR2 is SQSDAQ. The CDR3 region has the DNA TGTGCCAGCAGCTTAGCGATAGCAGATACGCAGTATTTT. This codes for CASSLAIADTQYF.

The chain is built from TRBV11-3 and TRBJ1-2; 12 bases align to TRBD1. V gave up 4 bases and J gave up 7 bases; unmatched junction bases: 10. Germline CDR1 and CDR2: SGHNT and YENEEA. The CDR3 has 16 amino acids. In DNA, the CDR3 is TGTGCCAGCAGCTCAGACCGGGACAGGGGGCTGGGTGGCTACACCTTC. Translating it yields CASSSDRDRGLGGYTF. The whole variable domain, remainder taken from reference TRBV11-3 and TRBJ1-2, is EAGVVQSPRYKIIEKKQPVAFWCNPISGHNTLYWYLQNLGQGPELLIRYENEEAVDDSQLPKDRFSAERLKGVDSTLKIQPAELGDSAVYLCASSSDRDRGLGGYTFGSGTRLTVV.

The CDR3 region is CASSYIAGKQYF. The CDR3 region has the DNA TGTGCCAGCAGTTACATAGCAGGGAAGCAGTACTTC. The rearrangement uses TRBV6-8 and TRBJ2-7, with D maybe TRBD1 (5 bases). Per the germline V gene, CDR1 is MNHGY and CDR2 is SAAAGT. This CDR3 has 12 residues. The V and J ends lost 2 bases and 8 bases respectively, with 10 bases between them.